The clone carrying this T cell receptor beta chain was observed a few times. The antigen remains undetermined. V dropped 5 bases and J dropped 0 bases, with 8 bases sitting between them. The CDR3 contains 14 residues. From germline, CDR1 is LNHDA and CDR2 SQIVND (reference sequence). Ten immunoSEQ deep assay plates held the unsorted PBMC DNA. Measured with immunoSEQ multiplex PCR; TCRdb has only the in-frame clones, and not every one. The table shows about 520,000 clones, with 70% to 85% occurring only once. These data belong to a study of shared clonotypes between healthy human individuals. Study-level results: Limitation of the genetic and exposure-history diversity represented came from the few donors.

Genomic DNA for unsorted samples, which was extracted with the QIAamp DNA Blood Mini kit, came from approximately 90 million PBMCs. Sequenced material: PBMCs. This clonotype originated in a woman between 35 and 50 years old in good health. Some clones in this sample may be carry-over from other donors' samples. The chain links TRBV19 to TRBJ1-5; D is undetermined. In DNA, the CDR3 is TGTGCCAGTAGTGCCGCGAATAGCAATCAGCCCCAGCATTTT. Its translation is CASSAANSNQPQHF.